Detailed here is one T cell receptor beta chain. This sample was included in a study of shared clonotypes between healthy human individuals. Produced via immunoSEQ multiplex PCR; TCRdb's table is partial and in-frame only. The data show roughly 530,000 clones, almost 97% seen once. Every contributor of samples was a Caucasian grown-up residing in Nashville, Tennessee. Germline-derived CDR1 and CDR2 are GTSNPN and SVGIG (reference sequence). V lost 1 base to trimming and J lost 0 bases, with 13 bases between them. The CDR3 is made up of 15 amino acids. The specimen sequenced was naive CD4+ T cells sorted from blood. Subset denoted: CD45RA+ positively selected. The V and J genes are TRBV30 and TRBJ2-7; D assignment may be TRBD1 or TRBD2 (5 bases each). The TCR was taken from a woman between 25 and 40 years old in good health. CDR3 nucleotides: TGTGCCTGGAGTGGGGACGACGGAAGCTCCTACGAGCAGTACTTC. It yields the protein CAWSGDDGSSYEQYF.